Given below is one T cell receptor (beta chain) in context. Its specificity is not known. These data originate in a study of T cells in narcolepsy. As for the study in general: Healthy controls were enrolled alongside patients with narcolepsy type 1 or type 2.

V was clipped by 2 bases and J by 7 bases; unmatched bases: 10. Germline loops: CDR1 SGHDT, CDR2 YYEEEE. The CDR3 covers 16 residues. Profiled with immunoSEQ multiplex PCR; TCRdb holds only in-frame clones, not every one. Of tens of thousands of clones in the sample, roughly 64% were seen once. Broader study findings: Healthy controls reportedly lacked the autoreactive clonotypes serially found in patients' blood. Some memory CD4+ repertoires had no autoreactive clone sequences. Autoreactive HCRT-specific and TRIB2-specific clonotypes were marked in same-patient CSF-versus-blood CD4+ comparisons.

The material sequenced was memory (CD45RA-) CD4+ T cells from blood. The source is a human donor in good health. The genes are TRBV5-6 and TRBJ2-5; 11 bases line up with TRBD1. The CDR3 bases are TGTGCCAGCAGCTTCCTCCGGGACAGGGGGGGGCTGACCCAGTACTTC. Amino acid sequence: CASSFLRDRGGLTQYF.